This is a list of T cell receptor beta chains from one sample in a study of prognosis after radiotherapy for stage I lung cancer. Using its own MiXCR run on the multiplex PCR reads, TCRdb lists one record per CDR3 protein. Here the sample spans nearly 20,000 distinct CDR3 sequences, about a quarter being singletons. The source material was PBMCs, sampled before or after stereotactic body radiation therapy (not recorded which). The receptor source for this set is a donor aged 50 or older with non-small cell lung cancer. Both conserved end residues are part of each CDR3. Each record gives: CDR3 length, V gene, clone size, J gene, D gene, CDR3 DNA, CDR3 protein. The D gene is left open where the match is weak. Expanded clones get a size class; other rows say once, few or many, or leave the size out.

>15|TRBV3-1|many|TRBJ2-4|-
TGTGCCAGCAGCCAAGACGGGGCCGCCAAAAACATTCAGTACTTC
CASSQDGAAKNIQYF
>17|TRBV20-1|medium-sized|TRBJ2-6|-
TGCAGTGCTAGAGATCTGGCATCTTTAACTGGGGCCAACGTCCTGACTTTC
CSARDLASLTGANVLTF
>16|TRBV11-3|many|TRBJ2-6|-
TGTGCCAGCAGCTTAGGGGGCGGGACTGGGGCCAACGTCCTGACTTTC
CASSLGGGTGANVLTF
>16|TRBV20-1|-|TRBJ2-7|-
TGCAGTATTTACGGGGGGCTGACAAGTGAGGTCTCCGAGCAGTACTTC
CSIYGGLTSEVSEQYF
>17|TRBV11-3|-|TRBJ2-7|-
TGTGCCAGCAGCTTATTGGCTATCTGGAGAGGGACCTACGAGCAGTACTTC
CASSLLAIWRGTYEQYF
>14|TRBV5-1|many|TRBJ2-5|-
TGCGCCAGCAGCTTGGGAGGGTACCAAGAGACCCAGTACTTC
CASSLGGYQETQYF
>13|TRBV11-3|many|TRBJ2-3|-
TGTGCCAGCAGCTTATCGCCTCAGGATACGCAGTATTTT
CASSLSPQDTQYF
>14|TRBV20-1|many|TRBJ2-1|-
TGCAGTGCTAGATTGGCGGGACGGATTCATGAGCAGTTCTTC
CSARLAGRIHEQFF
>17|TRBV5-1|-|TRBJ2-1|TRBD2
TGCGCCAGCAGGCCGCGCCCGCTAGCGGGAGGGCCGAATGAGCAGTTCTTC
CASRPRPLAGGPNEQFF
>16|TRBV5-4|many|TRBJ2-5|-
TGTGCCAGCAGCTTGGGTTTGGCGGAGGCGCAAGAGACCCAGTACTTC
CASSLGLAEAQETQYF
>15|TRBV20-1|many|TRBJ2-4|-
TGCAGTGCTACGGACCCGATGATAGCCAAAAACACTCAGTACTTC
CSATDPMIAKNTQYF